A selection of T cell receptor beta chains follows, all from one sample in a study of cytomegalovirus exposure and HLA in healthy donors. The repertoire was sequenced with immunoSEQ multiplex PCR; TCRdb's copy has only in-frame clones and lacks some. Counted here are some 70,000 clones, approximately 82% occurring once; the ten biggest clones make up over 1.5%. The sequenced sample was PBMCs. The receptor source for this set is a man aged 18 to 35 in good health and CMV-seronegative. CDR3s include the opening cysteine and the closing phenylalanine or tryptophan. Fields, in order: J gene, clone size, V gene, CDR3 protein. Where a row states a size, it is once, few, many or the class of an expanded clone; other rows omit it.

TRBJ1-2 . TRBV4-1 CASSQTGGYGYTF
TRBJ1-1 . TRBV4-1 CASSSRGTNTEAFF
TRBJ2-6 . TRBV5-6 CASSSLSLSSGANVLTF
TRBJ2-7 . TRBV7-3 CASSPIAGTGTYEQYF
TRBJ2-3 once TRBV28 CASSFQGDTDTQYF
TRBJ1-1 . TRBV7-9 CASSPQGSNTEAFF
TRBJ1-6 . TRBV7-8 CASSSGVGGRSPLHF
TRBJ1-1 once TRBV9 CASSHNRDIASLNTEAFF
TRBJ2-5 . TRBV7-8 CASSLTGGRETQYF
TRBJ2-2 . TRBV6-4 CASSPEGAGFGELFF
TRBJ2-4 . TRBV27 CASSLQGAKNIQYF
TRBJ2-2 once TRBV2 CASSEVRLAGGNTGELFF
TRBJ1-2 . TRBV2 CASTIGQGGGYTF
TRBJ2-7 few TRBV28 CASNLGGSSYEQYF
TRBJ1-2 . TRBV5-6 CASSSGTGGFSYGYTF
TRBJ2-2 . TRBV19 CATRPAGQANTGELFF
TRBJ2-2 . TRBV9 CASSKRLAGEGELFF
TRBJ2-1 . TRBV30 CACIGGFDNEQFF
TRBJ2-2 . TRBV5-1 CASSELTANTGELFF
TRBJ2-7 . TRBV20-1 CSARDREDGYF
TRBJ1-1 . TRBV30 CAWSVRQITEAFF
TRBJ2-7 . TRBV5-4 CASSARGMGYEQYF